The entry that follows covers one TCR beta chain sequence. The antigen remains undetermined. The CDR3 totals 14 residues. Germline V gives CDR1 MDHEN, CDR2 SYDVKM. V was shortened by 10 bases and J by 2 bases, with 15 bases between the two germline ends. Sequencing was performed with immunoSEQ multiplex PCR; in TCRdb, only in-frame clones are kept and a portion is missing. The sample has under 7,000 clones; less than 65% are singletons. The sample originates from a study of siplizumab effects on memory and regulatory T cells. Study results and limitations: Suppressive activity of Tregs proliferating in siplizumab cultures remained unconfirmed.

The source of this sequence is a human donor in good health. V usage is TRBV28 and J usage is TRBJ2-1; TRBD2 might be the D (6 bases). Sequenced material: effector memory CD8+ T cells sorted from blood. Subset meaning: unstimulated CD8+ effector memory T cells. This CDR3 is CATREASTYNEQFF. Here the CDR3 DNA reads TGTGCCACCAGGGAGGCAAGTACCTACAATGAGCAGTTCTTC.